This TCR beta chain appears in the sequencing data of a study of vaccination and CD4 T cells after COVID-19. Study as a whole: Convalescent donors: six male, four female; seven Caucasian, two Asian, one multiracial, two Hispanic. For post-vaccine samples, collection took place a median approximately 78 days after dose two, ranging from 14 to 241.

TCRdb independently ran MiXCR on the PCR reads; one entry per CDR3 protein. Seen here are about 21,000 distinct CDR3 sequences, more than 45% observed once, and the top ten hold just under 1%. This CDR3 has 13 amino acids. Germline values: CDR1 DFQATT, CDR2 SNEGSKA (reference sequence). Points from the study as a whole: In convalescent patients, 304 of 307 vaccine-specific clones were mono-reactive for SARS-CoV-2 spike. Early timepoints after natural infection were not analyzed in these convalescent patients.

Comment on this clonotype: No antigen is known for it.

Material: CD4+ T cells from blood, obtained before SARS-CoV-2 vaccination. The rearrangement joins TRBV20-1 to TRBJ1-1; tentatively, D is TRBD1 (6 bases). The source is a human donor who had recovered from COVID-19. Written as DNA, the CDR3 is TGCAGCCCAAGCGGACAGCAGAACACTGAAGCTTTCTTT. Translating it yields CSPSGQQNTEAFF.